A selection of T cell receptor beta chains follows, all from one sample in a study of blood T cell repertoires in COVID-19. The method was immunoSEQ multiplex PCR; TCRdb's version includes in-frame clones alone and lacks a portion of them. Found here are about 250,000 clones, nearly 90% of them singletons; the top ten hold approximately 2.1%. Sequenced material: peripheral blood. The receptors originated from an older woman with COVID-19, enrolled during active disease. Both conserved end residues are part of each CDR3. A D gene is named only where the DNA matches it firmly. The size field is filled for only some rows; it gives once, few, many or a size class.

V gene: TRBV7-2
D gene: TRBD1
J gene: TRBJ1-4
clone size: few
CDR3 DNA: TGTGCCAGCAGCGGCCAGGGACAGGGTGACGAAAAACTGTTTTTT
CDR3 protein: CASSGQGQGDEKLFF

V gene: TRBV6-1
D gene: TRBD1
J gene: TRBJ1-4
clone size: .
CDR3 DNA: TGTGCCAGCAGTGACGGCAGGGGGCTTTTCGAATTCTATGAAAAACTGTTTTTT
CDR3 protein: CASSDGRGLFEFYEKLFF

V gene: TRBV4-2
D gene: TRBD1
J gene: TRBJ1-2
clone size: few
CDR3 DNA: TGTGCCAGCAGCCAAGATACAGGGACAGGGGGCCATGGCTACACCTTC
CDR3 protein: CASSQDTGTGGHGYTF

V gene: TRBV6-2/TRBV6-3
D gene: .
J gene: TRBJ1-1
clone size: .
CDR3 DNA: TGTGCCAGCAGTGAGCCCGTGGGCCTGAACACTGAAGCTTTCTTT
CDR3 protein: CASSEPVGLNTEAFF

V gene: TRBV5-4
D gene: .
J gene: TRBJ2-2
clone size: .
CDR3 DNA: TGTGCCAGCAGCTTGGGTACAGGGAGGAACACCGGGGAGCTGTTTTTT
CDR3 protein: CASSLGTGRNTGELFF

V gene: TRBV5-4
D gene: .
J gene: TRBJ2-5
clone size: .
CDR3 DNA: TGTGCCAGCAGCTTGGGGGGCGGAGGGGACCAAGAGACCCAGTACTTC
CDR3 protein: CASSLGGGGDQETQYF

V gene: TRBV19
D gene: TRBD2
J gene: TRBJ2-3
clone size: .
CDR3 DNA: TGTGCCAGTACCCGGACTAGCGGGGGTCAACGCACAGATACGCAGTATTTT
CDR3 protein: CASTRTSGGQRTDTQYF

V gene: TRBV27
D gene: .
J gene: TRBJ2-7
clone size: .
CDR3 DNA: TGTGCCAGCAGTTTAGTCCCCGTCGGCTCCTACGAGCAGTACTTC
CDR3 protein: CASSLVPVGSYEQYF

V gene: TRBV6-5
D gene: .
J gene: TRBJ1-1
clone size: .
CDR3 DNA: TGTGCCAGCATGAGTGGGCCACTGAACACTGAAGCTTTCTTT
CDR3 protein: CASMSGPLNTEAFF

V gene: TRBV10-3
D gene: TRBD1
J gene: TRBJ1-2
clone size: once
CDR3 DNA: TGTGCCATTTGGATGGGACAGGGGGATGGCTACACCTTC
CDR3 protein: CAIWMGQGDGYTF

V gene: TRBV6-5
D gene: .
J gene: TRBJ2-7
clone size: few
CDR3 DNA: TGTGCCGCCCGACAGGAAAACTCCTACGAGCAGTACTTC
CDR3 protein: CAARQENSYEQYF

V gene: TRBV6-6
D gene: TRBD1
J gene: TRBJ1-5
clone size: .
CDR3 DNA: TGTGCCAGCAGTAAGACAGGGGGCGCGGGGAATCAGCCCCAGCATTTT
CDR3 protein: CASSKTGGAGNQPQHF

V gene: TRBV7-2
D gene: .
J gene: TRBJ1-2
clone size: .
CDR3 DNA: TGTGCCAGCAGGCCAGGATACCCTAACTATGGCTACACCTTC
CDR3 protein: CASRPGYPNYGYTF

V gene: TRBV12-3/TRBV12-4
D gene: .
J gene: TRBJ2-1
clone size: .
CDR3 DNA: TGTGCCACCGCGGGACCTGGGGACGTGTTCTTC
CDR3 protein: CATAGPGDVFF

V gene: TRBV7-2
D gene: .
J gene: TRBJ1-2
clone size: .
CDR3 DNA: TGTGCCAGCAGCTTAGTCTCGGGAATCTATGGCTACACCTTC
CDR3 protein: CASSLVSGIYGYTF